The following is a T cell receptor (beta chain) sequence with its context. This sample was taken from a study of control samples from healthy donors and cancer patients. This CDR3 contains 13 residues. V dropped 6 bases and J dropped 6 bases, with 12 bases sitting between them. Assay used: immunoSEQ multiplex PCR; TCRdb lists only in-frame clones, some missing. The sample yields about 120,000 clones, approximately 90% seen once. The chain carries TRBV12-3 or TRBV12-4 and TRBJ1-5, with D possibly TRBD1 on 5 matching bases. Sequencing was performed on blood. The source of this sequence is a man aged 25-45 years in good health. The CDR3 nucleotides are TGTGCCAGCAGAAGGGGCGGCGGTCAGCCCCAGCATTTT. Translation gives CASRRGGGQPQHF.